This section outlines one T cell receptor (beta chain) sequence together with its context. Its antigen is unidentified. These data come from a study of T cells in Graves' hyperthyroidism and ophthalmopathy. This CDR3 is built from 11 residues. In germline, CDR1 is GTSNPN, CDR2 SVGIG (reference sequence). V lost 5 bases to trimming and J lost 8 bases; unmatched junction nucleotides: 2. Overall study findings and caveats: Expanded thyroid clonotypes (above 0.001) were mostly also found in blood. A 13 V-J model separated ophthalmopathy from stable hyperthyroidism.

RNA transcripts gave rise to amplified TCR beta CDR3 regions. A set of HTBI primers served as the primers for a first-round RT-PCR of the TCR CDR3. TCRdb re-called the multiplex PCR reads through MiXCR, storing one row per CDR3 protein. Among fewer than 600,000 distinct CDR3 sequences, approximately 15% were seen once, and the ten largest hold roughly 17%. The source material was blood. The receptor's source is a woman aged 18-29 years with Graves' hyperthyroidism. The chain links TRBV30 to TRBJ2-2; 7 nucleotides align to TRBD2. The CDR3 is CAWGEGGELFF. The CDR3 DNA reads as TGTGCCTGGGGGGAGGGGGGGGAGCTGTTTTTT. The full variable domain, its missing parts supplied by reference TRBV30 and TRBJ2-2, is SQTIHQWPATLVQPVGSPLSLECTVEGTSNPNLYWYRQAAGRGLQLLFYSVGIGQISSEVPQNLSASRPQDRQFILSSKKLLLSDSGFYLCAWGEGGELFFGEGSRLTVL.